These 3 T cell receptor beta chains were all obtained from the same sample, sequenced in a study of shared clonotypes between healthy human individuals. Clones were sequenced by immunoSEQ multiplex PCR, and TCRdb holds only the in-frame ones, with some missing. The sample contains roughly 2.6 million clones, over 85% of which appear only once. The sequenced material came from naive CD4+ T cells sorted from blood. The subset: CD45RA+ positively selected. All receptors come from a man aged 18 to 30 in good health.

The chain has TRBV6-4 and TRBJ2-3, with D possibly TRBD2 on 7 matching bases. There are 15 residues in the CDR3. In germline, CDR1 is MRHNA, CDR2 SNTAGT. V lost 5 bases, J lost 5 bases, and 17 bases lay in between. CDR3 loop: CASSPEGGLRDTQYF. The CDR3 DNA follows: TGTGCCAGCAGTCCAGAGGGGGGGTTGCGAGATACGCAGTATTTT.

The V gene is TRBV11-3, the J gene TRBJ1-1; TRBD1 matches at 8 bases. V gave up 5 bases and J gave up 3 bases; unmatched junction bases: 5. Germline CDR1 reads SGHNT; CDR2 reads YENEEA. The CDR3 extends over 14 amino acids. CDR3 in amino acids: CASSAQGADTEAFF. CDR3 sequence (DNA): TGTGCCAGCAGCGCGCAGGGGGCGGACACTGAAGCTTTCTTT.

The chain recombines TRBV28 with TRBJ1-2, with D possibly TRBD1 on 5 matching bases. Trimming shortened V by 7 bases and J by 2 bases, and 11 bases separated the two germline ends. The CDR3 sequence is 13 residues long. The germline V gene has CDR1 MDHEN and CDR2 SYDVKM. The CDR3 nucleotides read TGTGCCAGCACCCTAACAGGAAACTATGGCTACACCTTC. Translated, it gives CASTLTGNYGYTF.